Below, 3 T cell receptor beta chains from the same sample are listed, as sequenced in a study of blood T cell repertoires in COVID-19. Measured with immunoSEQ multiplex PCR; TCRdb has only the in-frame clones, and not every one. Here the sample spans roughly 380,000 clones, about 90% being singletons. Input material: PBMCs or T cells enriched from blood (not recorded which). All receptors come from a woman aged 30 to 39 who had recovered from COVID-19.

The chain joins TRBV5-1 to TRBJ2-3, with D possibly being TRBD1 (6 bases). CDR1 SGHRS and CDR2 YFSETQ come from the germline V gene. V was clipped by 4 bases and J by 0 bases, with 12 bases between them. The CDR3 loop spans 15 amino acids. CDR3 in amino acids: CASSPGHTSTDTQYF. Here the CDR3 DNA reads TGCGCCAGCAGCCCGGGACACACTAGCACAGATACGCAGTATTTT.

This rearrangement joins TRBV7-2 to TRBJ2-7; 8 bases map to TRBD1. Germline V gives CDR1 SGHTA, CDR2 FQGNSA. The CDR3 runs 14 residues. With V trimmed by 5 bases and J by 7 bases, 10 bases remained unmatched. The CDR3 region is CASSPRQGAGEQYF. As DNA, the CDR3 is TGTGCCAGCAGCCCCCGCCAGGGGGCCGGAGAGCAGTACTTC.

The chain joins TRBV3-1 (or the pseudogene TRBV3-2) to TRBJ2-2, with 10 bases lining up with TRBD2. With V trimmed by 4 bases and J by 6 bases, 8 bases remained unmatched. Germline V CDR1 and CDR2: LGHDT, YNNKEL (reference sequence). CDR3 length equals 16 residues. The CDR3 DNA is TGTGCCAGCAGCCGGGGAGCGGGAGGGCGCTCCGGGGAGCTGTTTTTT. It codes for CASSRGAGGRSGELFF.